These 22 T cell receptor beta chains came from one sample sequenced in a study of blood T cell repertoires in COVID-19. Generated by immunoSEQ multiplex PCR, the TCRdb table keeps only in-frame clones and is missing some. The sample carries hundreds of thousands of clones, over 80% recorded once. Sequencing was performed on peripheral blood. These receptors originate from a woman in her 70s with COVID-19, enrolled during active disease.

The CDR3 coding sequence is TGTGCCAGCAGTTTAGAAGGGACAGTTGGAAACACCATATATTTT. This sequence encodes CASSLEGTVGNTIYF. The chain uses TRBV27 and TRBJ1-3; 7 bases are a match to TRBD1. Germline V gives CDR1 MNHEY, CDR2 SMNVEV (reference sequence). There are 15 residues in the CDR3. The ends lost 2 bases at V and 3 bases at J; junction bases unmatched: 4.

The chain is built from TRBV9 and TRBJ1-5; 7 positions match TRBD1. The CDR3 runs to 19 residues. V shed 0 bases and J 0 bases; nucleotides not matched to a gene: 12. CDR1 is SGDLS and CDR2 is YYNGEE in the germline V gene. The CDR3 reads CASSVAKGACPYSNQPQHF. CDR3 in DNA: TGTGCCAGCAGCGTAGCCAAGGGGGCTTGTCCCTATAGCAATCAGCCCCAGCATTTT.

V and J are TRBV21-1 and TRBJ2-7; the D call in the table, TRBD2, was not verified against the DNA. TRBV21-1 is given as a pseudogene. The CDR3 sequence is 21 residues long. The CDR3 spells CASSKGLEGEGYGRSSYEQYF. CDR3 sequence (DNA): TGTGCCAGCAGCAAAGGACTTGAGGGGGAGGGATACGGAAGGAGCTCCTACGAGCAGTACTTC.

The chain recombines TRBV28 with TRBJ2-3; TRBD1 matches 9 bases. The V gene's germline CDR1 is MDHEN and CDR2 SYDVKM. V lost 3 bases, J lost 6 bases, and 7 bases stayed unmatched. CDR3 length: 15 residues. As DNA, the CDR3 is TGTGCCAGCAGTTTTGTGGGGACAGGGACCGATACGCAGTATTTT. Amino acids: CASSFVGTGTDTQYF.

The rearrangement uses TRBV19 and TRBJ2-5; TRBD2 is a possible D gene (6 bases). Trimming left V 3 bases short and J 1 base short, with 12 bases between. Per germline, CDR1 LNHDA and CDR2 SQIVND (reference sequence). The CDR3 contains 15 residues. CDR3 loop: CASSMPGVPQETQYF. As DNA, the CDR3 is TGTGCCAGTAGTATGCCGGGAGTACCCCAAGAGACCCAGTACTTC.

The chain is built from TRBV4-2 and TRBJ2-3; 12 positions match TRBD2. CDR3 length: 21 amino acids. V was pared by 0 bases and J by 2 bases, with 15 bases of the junction left unmatched. Germline V gene lookup returns CDR1 LGHNA and CDR2 YNFKEQ. DNA of the CDR3: TGTGCCAGCAGCCAAGATCGGTCGGACCCAGGACTAGCGGGATACACAGATACGCAGTATTTT. Encoded protein: CASSQDRSDPGLAGYTDTQYF.

This chain connects TRBV4-3 to TRBJ1-2; maybe TRBD1 (6 bases). Germline V CDR1 and CDR2: LGHNA, YSLEER. Trimming removed 0 bases from V and 3 bases from J, with 11 bases in between. The CDR3 runs to 15 residues. CDR3 in amino acids: CASSQDGRGDYGYTF. The CDR3 bases are TGCGCCAGCAGCCAAGATGGCAGGGGCGACTATGGCTACACCTTC.

The chain uses TRBV18 and TRBJ2-1, with 15 bases identical to TRBD2. V shed 4 bases, J shed 9 bases, and the junction held 4 bases outside the gene matches. CDR1 and CDR2 from the germline V gene are KGHSH and LQKENI. This CDR3 has 15 amino acids. CDR3 residues: CASSQGLAGGFEQFF. Here the CDR3 DNA reads TGTGCCAGCTCACAGGGACTAGCGGGAGGTTTTGAGCAGTTCTTC.

This clone was recorded once. The rearrangement uses TRBV2 and TRBJ1-5, with TRBD1 identical over 9 bases. The CDR3 totals 14 residues. V lost 4 bases and J lost 5; bases outside the gene matches: 3. The germline V gene has CDR1 SNHLY and CDR2 FYNNEI. CDR3 bases: TGTGCCAGCAGTGTGACAGGGGGTGATCAGCCCCAGCATTTT. Its translation is CASSVTGGDQPQHF.

As DNA, the CDR3 is TGTGCCACCAGCAGAGATTCGACAGGGGGATACGAGCAGTACTTC. This translates into CATSRDSTGGYEQYF. This rearrangement joins TRBV15 to TRBJ2-7; 9 bases are shared with TRBD1. The CDR3 contains 15 residues. CDR1 LNHNV and CDR2 YYDKDF come from the germline V gene (reference sequence). V was clipped by 0 bases and J by 4 bases; unmatched bases: 4.

This clone was detected only a few times. CDR3 region: CASSLAGAGAFHEQYF. CDR3 in DNA: TGTGCCAGCAGCTTAGCGGGGGCGGGAGCCTTCCACGAGCAGTACTTC. V usage is TRBV7-9 and J usage is TRBJ2-7; the D gene is possibly TRBD2 (7 bases). Deletions cut 0 bases from V and 5 bases from J, with 17 bases between. CDR3 length: 16 residues. Germline values: CDR1 SEHNR, CDR2 FQNEAQ (reference sequence).

The gene calls are TRBV11-3 and TRBJ1-2; no reliable D call. The germline V gene encodes CDR1 SGHNT and CDR2 YENEEA. The V end was cut by 2 bases, the J end by 3 bases, with 10 bases between. This CDR3 comprises 14 residues. The CDR3 region has the DNA TGTGCCAGCAGCTTACTTGGTGAGGACTATGGCTACACCTTC. It is translated as CASSLLGEDYGYTF. The full variable domain, its missing parts supplied by reference TRBV11-3 and TRBJ1-2, is EAGVVQSPRYKIIEKKQPVAFWCNPISGHNTLYWYLQNLGQGPELLIRYENEEAVDDSQLPKDRFSAERLKGVDSTLKIQPAELGDSAVYLCASSLLGEDYGYTFGSGTRLTVV.

The V gene is TRBV24-1, the J gene TRBJ2-5; TRBD1 agrees at 8 bases. Per germline, CDR1 KGHDR and CDR2 SFDVKD. The V gene end was trimmed by 6 bases and the J gene end by 5 bases; junction bases not matched to a gene: 10. The CDR3 is made up of 15 amino acids. The CDR3 is CATSPGAGGLETQYF. The CDR3, as DNA: TGTGCCACCAGTCCTGGGGCAGGGGGCCTGGAGACCCAGTACTTC.

Written as DNA, the CDR3 is TGTGCCAGCAGAACCCCAGCGGGGGGTAACACCATATATTTT. It yields the protein CASRTPAGGNTIYF. V usage is TRBV6-5 and J usage is TRBJ1-3; tentatively, D is TRBD1 (5 bases). Per the germline V gene, CDR1 is MNHEY and CDR2 is SVGAGI. With 6 bases removed from V and 7 bases from J, the gap between germline ends came to 16 bases. The CDR3 length is 14 residues.

V gene TRBV30 combines with J gene TRBJ1-2; 7 nucleotides align to TRBD1. The V gene end was trimmed by 3 bases and the J gene end by 2 bases; junction bases not matched to a gene: 0. Germline V gene sequence: CDR1 GTSNPN, CDR2 SVGIG (reference sequence). The CDR3 consists of 12 residues. CDR3 region: CAWRTGNYGYTF. The DNA of the CDR3 is TGTGCCTGGAGGACAGGGAACTATGGCTACACCTTC.

Only a few counts were recorded for this clone. The CDR3 DNA is TGCGCCAGCAGCTTGGAAGGGGGCGCGGGCACCGGGGAGCTGTTTTTT. It specifies CASSLEGGAGTGELFF. This rearrangement joins TRBV5-1 to TRBJ2-2; 7 nucleotides agree with TRBD1. The CDR3 loop spans 16 amino acids. The V gene's germline CDR1 is SGHRS and CDR2 YFSETQ. J lost 4 bases, V lost 0 bases, and 6 bases had no gene match.

This chain joins TRBV19 and TRBJ2-6; D call uncertain. CDR3 length: 17 residues. Trimming took 4 bases from V and 0 from J, leaving 13 bases between them. Germline lookup yields CDR1 LNHDA and CDR2 SQIVND (reference sequence). CDR3 DNA sequence: TGTGCCAGTAGTAAAACGGGTGTTGCCTCTGGGGCCAACGTCCTGACTTTC. Its protein product is CASSKTGVASGANVLTF.

This clone was counted a single time. The chain is built from TRBV18 and TRBJ1-1, with no clear D. Trimming took off 4 bases at V and 1 base at J, with 7 bases between the two ends. CDR3 size: 13 residues. CDR1 KGHSH and CDR2 LQKENI come from the germline V gene. The CDR3 sequence: CASSLEENTEAFF. As DNA, the CDR3 is TGTGCCAGCTCACTAGAAGAGAACACTGAAGCTTTCTTT.

This chain joins TRBV28 and TRBJ2-7; 9 bases are a match to TRBD2. Germline V gene lookup returns CDR1 MDHEN and CDR2 SYDVKM. V shed 7 bases, J shed 3 bases, and the junction held 7 bases outside the gene matches. The CDR3 runs to 14 residues. CDR3 sequence reads: CASIDSGSIYEQYF. The DNA of the CDR3 is TGTGCCAGCATTGATAGCGGGAGTATCTACGAGCAGTACTTC.

The J gene is TRBJ2-1, the V gene TRBV9, with D maybe TRBD2 (5 bases). Germline CDR1 and CDR2: SGDLS and YYNGEE. The CDR3 runs to 15 residues. V was trimmed by 3 bases and J by 0 bases, leaving 10 bases between them. The CDR3 sequence is CASSAMGSSYNEQFF. For the CDR3, the DNA is TGTGCCAGCAGCGCGATGGGGAGCTCCTACAATGAGCAGTTCTTC.

This CDR3 is CSASNPTSGEYNEQFF. CDR3 DNA sequence: TGCAGTGCTAGTAACCCAACTAGCGGGGAATACAATGAGCAGTTCTTC. The rearrangement links TRBV20-1 to TRBJ2-1; 10 bases fit TRBD2. Germline trimming cut 3 bases from V and 4 bases from J; bases unmatched to any gene: 9. The CDR3 totals 16 residues. Looked up from germline, CDR1 is DFQATT and CDR2 is SNEGSKA (reference sequence).

This rearrangement joins TRBV10-3 to TRBJ1-5, with a tentative D call TRBD1 (6 bases). This CDR3 contains 14 residues. Between the trimmed V and J ends, which lost 3 bases and 4 bases, there was a span of 10 bases. Germline CDR1 ENHRY, CDR2 SYGVKD. In DNA, the CDR3 is TGTGCCATCAGTGACAGGGGTGGAAATCAGCCCCAGCATTTT. Encoded protein: CAISDRGGNQPQHF.